What follows is one TCR beta chain and its context. Its target is not known. The CDR3 runs to 15 residues. V was trimmed by 5 bases and J by 5 bases, leaving 17 bases between them. Germline V gives CDR1 LNHDA, CDR2 SQIVND (reference sequence). The data were obtained in a study of circulating and synovial CD4+ cells in juvenile arthritis. Broader study findings: Deeper sequencing increased measured overlap with synovial clonotypes.

Some clones are missing from TCRdb's copy, which holds only in-frame ones; the method was immunoSEQ multiplex PCR. The sample gives around 32,000 clones, about 96% of which show up once; 0.6% to 0.8% is in the top ten. Input material: CD4+ T cells from blood. The rearrangement links TRBV19 to TRBJ2-3, with TRBD1 as a possible D gene (6 bases). The origin of this receptor is a human donor with juvenile idiopathic arthritis. The CDR3, as DNA: TGTGCCAGTAGTTCAAAGCCCGGGACAATAGATACGCAGTATTTT. This encodes CASSSKPGTIDTQYF.